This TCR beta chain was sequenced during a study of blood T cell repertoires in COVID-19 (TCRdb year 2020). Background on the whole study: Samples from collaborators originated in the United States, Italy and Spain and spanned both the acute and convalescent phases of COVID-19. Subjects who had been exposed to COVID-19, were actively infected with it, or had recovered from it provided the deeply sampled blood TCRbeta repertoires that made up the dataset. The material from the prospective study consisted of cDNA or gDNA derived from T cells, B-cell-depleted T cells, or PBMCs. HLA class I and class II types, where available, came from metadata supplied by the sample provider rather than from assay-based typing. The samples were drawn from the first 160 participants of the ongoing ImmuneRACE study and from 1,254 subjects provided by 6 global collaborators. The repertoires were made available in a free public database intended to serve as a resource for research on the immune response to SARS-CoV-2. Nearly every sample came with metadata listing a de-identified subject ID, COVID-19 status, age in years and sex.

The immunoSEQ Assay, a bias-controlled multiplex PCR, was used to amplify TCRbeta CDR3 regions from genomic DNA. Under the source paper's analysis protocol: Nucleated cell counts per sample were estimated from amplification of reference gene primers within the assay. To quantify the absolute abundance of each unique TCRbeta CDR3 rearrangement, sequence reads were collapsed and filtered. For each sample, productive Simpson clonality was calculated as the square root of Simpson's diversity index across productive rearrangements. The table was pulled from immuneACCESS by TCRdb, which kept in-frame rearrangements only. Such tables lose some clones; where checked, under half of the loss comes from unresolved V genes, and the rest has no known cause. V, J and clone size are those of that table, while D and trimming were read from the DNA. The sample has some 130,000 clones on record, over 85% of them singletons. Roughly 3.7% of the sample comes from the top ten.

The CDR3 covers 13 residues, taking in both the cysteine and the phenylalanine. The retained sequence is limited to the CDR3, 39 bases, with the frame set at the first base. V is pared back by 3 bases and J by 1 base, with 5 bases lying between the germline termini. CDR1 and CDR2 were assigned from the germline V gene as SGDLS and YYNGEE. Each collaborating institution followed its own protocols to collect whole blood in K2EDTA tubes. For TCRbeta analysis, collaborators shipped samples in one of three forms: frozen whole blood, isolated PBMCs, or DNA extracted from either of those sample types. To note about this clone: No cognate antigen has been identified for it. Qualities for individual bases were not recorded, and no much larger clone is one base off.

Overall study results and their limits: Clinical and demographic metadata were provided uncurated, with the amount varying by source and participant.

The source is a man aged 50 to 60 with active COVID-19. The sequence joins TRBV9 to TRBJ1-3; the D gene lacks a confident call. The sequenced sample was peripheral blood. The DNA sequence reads TGTGCCAGCAGCGATTCTTCTGGAAACACCATATATTTT. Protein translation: CASSDSSGNTIYF.